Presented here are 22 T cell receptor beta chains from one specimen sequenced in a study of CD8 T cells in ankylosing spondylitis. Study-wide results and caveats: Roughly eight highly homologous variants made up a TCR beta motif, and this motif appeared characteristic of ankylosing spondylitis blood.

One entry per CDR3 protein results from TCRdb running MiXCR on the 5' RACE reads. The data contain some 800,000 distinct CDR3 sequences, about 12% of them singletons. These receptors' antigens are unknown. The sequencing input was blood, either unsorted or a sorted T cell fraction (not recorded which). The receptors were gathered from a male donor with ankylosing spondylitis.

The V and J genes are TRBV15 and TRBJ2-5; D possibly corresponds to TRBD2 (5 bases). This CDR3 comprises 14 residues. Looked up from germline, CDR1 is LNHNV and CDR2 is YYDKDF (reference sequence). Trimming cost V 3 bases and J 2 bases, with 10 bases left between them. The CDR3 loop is CATSSNSGQETQYF. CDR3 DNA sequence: TGTGCCACCAGCAGTAACAGCGGACAAGAGACCCAGTACTTC.

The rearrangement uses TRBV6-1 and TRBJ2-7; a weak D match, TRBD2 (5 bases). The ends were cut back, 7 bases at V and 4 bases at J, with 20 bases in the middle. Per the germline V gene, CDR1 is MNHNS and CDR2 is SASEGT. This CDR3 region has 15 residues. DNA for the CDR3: TGTGCCAGCACTTTCCGACGGGATCCTACATACGAGCAGTACTTC. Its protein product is CASTFRRDPTYEQYF.

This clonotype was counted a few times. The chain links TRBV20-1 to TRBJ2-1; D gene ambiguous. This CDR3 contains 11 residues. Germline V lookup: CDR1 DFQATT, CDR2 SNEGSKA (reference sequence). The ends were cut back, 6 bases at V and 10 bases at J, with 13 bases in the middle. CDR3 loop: CSALTTAEQFF. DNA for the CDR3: TGCAGTGCCCTAACTACCGCCGAGCAGTTCTTC.

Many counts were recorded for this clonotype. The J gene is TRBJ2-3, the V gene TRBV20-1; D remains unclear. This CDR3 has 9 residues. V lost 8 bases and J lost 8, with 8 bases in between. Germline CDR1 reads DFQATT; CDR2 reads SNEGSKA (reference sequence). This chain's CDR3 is CSPRSTQYF. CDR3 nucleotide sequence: TGCAGTCCGAGATCTACGCAGTATTTT.

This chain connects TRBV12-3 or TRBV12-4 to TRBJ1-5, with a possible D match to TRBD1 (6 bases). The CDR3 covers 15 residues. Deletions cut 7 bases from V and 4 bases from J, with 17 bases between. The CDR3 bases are TGTGCCAGCACTGTGGGGGGGCCATTGAATCAGCCCCAGCATTTT. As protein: CASTVGGPLNQPQHF.

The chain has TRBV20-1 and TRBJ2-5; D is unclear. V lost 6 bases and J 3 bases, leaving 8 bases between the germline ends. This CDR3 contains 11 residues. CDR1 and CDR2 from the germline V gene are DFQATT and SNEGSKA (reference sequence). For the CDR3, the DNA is TGCAGTGCCGAACCCGAAGAGACCCAGTACTTC. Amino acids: CSAEPEETQYF.

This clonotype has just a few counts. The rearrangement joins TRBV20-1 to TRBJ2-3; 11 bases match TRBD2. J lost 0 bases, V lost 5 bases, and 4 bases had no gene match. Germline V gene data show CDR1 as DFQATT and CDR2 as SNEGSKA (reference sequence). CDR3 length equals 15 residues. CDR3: CSADGTSGSTDTQYF. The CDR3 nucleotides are TGCAGTGCTGACGGGACTAGCGGCAGCACAGATACGCAGTATTTT.

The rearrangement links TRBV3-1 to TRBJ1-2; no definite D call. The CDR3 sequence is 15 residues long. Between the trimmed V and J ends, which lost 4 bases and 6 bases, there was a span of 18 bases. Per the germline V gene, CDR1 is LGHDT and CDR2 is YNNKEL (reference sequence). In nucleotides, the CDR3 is TGTGCCAGCAGCCTACGTCTTTACATCTTAGATGGCTACACCTTC. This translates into CASSLRLYILDGYTF.

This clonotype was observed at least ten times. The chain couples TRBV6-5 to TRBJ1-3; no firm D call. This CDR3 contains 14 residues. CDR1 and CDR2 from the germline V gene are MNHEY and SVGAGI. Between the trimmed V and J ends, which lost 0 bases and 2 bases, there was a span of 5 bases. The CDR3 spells CASSYSSPGNTIYF. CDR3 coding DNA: TGTGCCAGCAGTTACTCTTCCCCTGGAAACACCATATATTTT.

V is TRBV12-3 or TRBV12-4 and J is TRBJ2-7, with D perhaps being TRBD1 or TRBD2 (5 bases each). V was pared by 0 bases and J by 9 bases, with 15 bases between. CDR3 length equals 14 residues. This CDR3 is CASSLAGRSDVQYF. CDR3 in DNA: TGTGCCAGCAGTTTAGCGGGACGATCTGATGTGCAGTACTTC.

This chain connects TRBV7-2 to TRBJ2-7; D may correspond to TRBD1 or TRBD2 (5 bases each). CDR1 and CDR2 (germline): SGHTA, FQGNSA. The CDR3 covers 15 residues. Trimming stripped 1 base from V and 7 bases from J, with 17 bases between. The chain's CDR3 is CASSLGGQGKIEQYF. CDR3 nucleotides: TGTGCCAGCAGCTTAGGCGGGCAGGGTAAAATAGAGCAGTACTTC.

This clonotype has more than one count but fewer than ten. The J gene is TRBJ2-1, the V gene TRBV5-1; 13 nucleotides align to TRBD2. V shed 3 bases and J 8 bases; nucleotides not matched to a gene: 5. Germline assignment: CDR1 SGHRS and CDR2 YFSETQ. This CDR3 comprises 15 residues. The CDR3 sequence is CASSSTSGRIDEQFF. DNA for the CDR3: TGCGCCAGCAGCTCGACTAGCGGGAGGATAGATGAGCAGTTCTTC.

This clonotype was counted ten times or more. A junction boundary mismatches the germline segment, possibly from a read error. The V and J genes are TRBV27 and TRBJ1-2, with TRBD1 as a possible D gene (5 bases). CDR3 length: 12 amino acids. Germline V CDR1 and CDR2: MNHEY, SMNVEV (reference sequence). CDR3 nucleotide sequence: TGTGCCAGCAGTCAAATCACAGGACCACGATACTTC. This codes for CASSQITGPRYF.

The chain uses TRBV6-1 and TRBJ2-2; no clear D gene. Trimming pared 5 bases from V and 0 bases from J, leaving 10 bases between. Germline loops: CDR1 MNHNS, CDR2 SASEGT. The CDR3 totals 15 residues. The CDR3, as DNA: TGTGCCAGCAGTCGTGACGGACCGAACACCGGGGAGCTGTTTTTT. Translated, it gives CASSRDGPNTGELFF.

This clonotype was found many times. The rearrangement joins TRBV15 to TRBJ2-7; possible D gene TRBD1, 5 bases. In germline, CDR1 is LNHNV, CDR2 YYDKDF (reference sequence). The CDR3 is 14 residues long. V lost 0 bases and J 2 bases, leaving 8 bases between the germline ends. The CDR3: CATSRETVPYEQYF. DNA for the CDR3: TGTGCCACCAGCAGAGAGACAGTTCCCTACGAGCAGTACTTC. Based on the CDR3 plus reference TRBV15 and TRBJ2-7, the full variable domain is DAMVIQNPRYQVTQFGKPVTLSCSQTLNHNVMYWYQQKSSQAPKLLFHYYDKDFNNEADTPDNFQSRRPNTSFCFLDIRSPGLGDTAMYLCATSRETVPYEQYFGPGTRLTVT.

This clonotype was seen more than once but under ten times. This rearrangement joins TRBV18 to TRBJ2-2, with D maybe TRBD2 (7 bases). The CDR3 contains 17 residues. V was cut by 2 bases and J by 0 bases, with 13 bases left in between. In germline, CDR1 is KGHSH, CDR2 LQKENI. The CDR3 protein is CASSPIRGASNTGELFF. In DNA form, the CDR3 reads TGTGCCAGCTCACCAATCCGGGGGGCTTCGAACACCGGGGAGCTGTTTTTT.

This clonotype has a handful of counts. Here the CDR3 DNA reads TGTGCCAGCAGCTTGGGACTAGCAAGTCGAGAGACCCAGTACTTC. Its translation: CASSLGLASRETQYF. The V call is TRBV7-6, the J call TRBJ2-5, with 9 positions matching TRBD2. Germline lookup yields CDR1 SGHVS and CDR2 FNYEAQ. Trimming removed 3 bases from V and 4 bases from J; junction bases left unmatched: 6. This CDR3 has 15 residues.

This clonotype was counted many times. The CDR3 DNA follows: TGCGCCAGCAGCAGAAACTTAGGACAGGCCGACGAGCAGTACTTC. Protein product: CASSRNLGQADEQYF. V usage is TRBV5-1 and J usage is TRBJ2-7, with 7 nucleotides matching TRBD1. This CDR3 comprises 15 residues. Losses at the gene ends were 4 bases for V and 5 bases for J; bases not matched to a gene: 12. From germline, CDR1 is SGHRS and CDR2 YFSETQ.

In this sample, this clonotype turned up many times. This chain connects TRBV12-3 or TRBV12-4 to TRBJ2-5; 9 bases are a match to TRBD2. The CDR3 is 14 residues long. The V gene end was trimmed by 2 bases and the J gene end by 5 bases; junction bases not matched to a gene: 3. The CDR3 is CASSLRLAEETQYF. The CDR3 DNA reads TGTGCCAGCAGTTTACGACTAGCGGAGGAGACCCAGTACTTC.

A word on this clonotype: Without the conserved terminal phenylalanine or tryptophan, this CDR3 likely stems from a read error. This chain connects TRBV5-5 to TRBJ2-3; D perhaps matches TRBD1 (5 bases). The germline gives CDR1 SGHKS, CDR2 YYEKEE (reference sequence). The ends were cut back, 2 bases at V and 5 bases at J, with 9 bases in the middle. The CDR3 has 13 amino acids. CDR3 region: CASSFSGLDTQYL. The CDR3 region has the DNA TGTGCCAGCAGCTTTTCAGGGTTAGATACGCAGTATCTT.

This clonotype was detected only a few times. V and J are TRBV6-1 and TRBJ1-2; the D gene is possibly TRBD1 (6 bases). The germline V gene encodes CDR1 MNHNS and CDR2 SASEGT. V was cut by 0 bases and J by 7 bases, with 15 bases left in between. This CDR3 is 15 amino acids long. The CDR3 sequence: CASSEALGGPGGYTF. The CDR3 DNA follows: TGTGCCAGCAGTGAAGCGCTCGGGGGCCCTGGTGGCTACACCTTC.

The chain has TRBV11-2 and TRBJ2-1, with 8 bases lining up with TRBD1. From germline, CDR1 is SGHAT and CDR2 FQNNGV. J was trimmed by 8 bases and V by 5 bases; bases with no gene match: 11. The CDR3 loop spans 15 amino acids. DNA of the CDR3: TGTGCCAGCAGCCGCGTGGGACAGGAAATAGATGAGCAGTTCTTC. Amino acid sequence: CASSRVGQEIDEQFF.